Shown below are 3 T cell receptor beta chains from a single sample sequenced in a study of OX40 agonist ivuxolimab in advanced cancers. The protocol was immunoSEQ multiplex PCR, while the TCRdb copy is restricted to in-frame clones and leaves out a portion. The sample has around 22,000 clones, about 88% seen once. The sample in question was CD4+ or CD8+ T cells sorted from blood, obtained in a trial of the OX40 agonist ivuxolimab. The receptors derive from an adult with an advanced solid tumor such as melanoma, head and neck, liver or kidney cancer.

The chain couples TRBV19 to TRBJ2-7, with TRBD1 matching 9 bases. The CDR3 is made up of 15 amino acids. Per germline, CDR1 LNHDA and CDR2 SQIVND (reference sequence). The J segment lost 6 bases and the V segment lost 5 bases, leaving 11 bases of the junction unmatched. CDR3 nucleotide sequence: TGTGCCAGTAGTCCCTACTCCGGGACAGGGATCGAGCAGTACTTC. Translated: CASSPYSGTGIEQYF.

The CDR3 bases are TGTGCCAGCAGTTCCCCCGTGAGCACACAGTACGAGCAGTACTTC. Translating it yields CASSSPVSTQYEQYF. The rearrangement joins TRBV27 to TRBJ2-7; D not resolved. There are 15 residues in the CDR3. The germline gives CDR1 MNHEY, CDR2 SMNVEV (reference sequence). The V end was cut by 4 bases, the J end by 4 bases, with 17 bases between.

The chain employs TRBV7-5 and TRBJ2-7; the table names TRBD2, a call not compared with the DNA. TRBV7-5 is annotated as a pseudogene. The CDR3 is 14 residues long. The CDR3 region has the DNA TGTGCCAGCAGCTCCAGGGACTATACCTACGAGCAGTACTTC. Its protein is CASSSRDYTYEQYF.